The rows below give T cell receptor beta chains drawn from one sample of a study of CD8 T cells in ankylosing spondylitis. Using its own MiXCR run on the 5' RACE reads, TCRdb lists one record per CDR3 protein. The sample contains 150,000 to 200,000 distinct CDR3 sequences, roughly 13% of which appear only once. Sequencing input: blood, either unsorted or a sorted T cell fraction (not recorded which). These TCRs come from a female donor with ankylosing spondylitis or in good health (not recorded which). The CDR3 runs from the conserved cysteine through the conserved F or W. The D gene is left open where the match is weak. Some rows have no size entry. The others give once, few or many, or a class for an expanded clone.

D gene | J gene | V gene | clone size | CDR3 protein | CDR3 DNA
. | TRBJ1-1 | TRBV3-1 | few | CASSQTGLEAFF | TGTGCCAGCAGCCAAACAGGGTTAGAAGCTTTCTTT
. | TRBJ2-1 | TRBV10-3 | many | CAISDYERGQFF | TGTGCCATCAGTGATTACGAACGAGGGCAGTTCTTC
. | TRBJ2-7 | TRBV12-3/TRBV12-4 | many | CASTQGIGQYF | TGTGCCAGCACCCAGGGGATAGGGCAGTACTTC
. | TRBJ1-6 | TRBV5-1 | many | CASSLGLNNSPLHF | TGCGCCAGCAGCTTGGGGCTCAATAATTCACCCCTCCACTTT
TRBD1 | TRBJ1-5 | TRBV20-1 | many | CSAGTGLNQPQHF | TGCAGTGCTGGGACAGGCCTCAATCAGCCCCAGCATTTT
. | TRBJ2-5 | TRBV24-1 | many | CATSVGVGSGKETQYF | TGTGCCACCAGTGTAGGAGTGGGTTCCGGTAAAGAGACCCAGTACTTC
TRBD1 | TRBJ1-2 | TRBV7-2 | many | CASSPSGSGQGAYGYTF | TGTGCCAGCAGCCCAAGCGGGTCGGGACAGGGGGCATATGGCTACACCTTC
. | TRBJ1-3 | TRBV5-1 | many | CASSPGATGNTIYF | TGCGCCAGCAGCCCGGGGGCAACTGGAAACACCATATATTTT
TRBD1 | TRBJ2-3 | TRBV5-1 | many | CASKFGGTGVLDTQYF | TGCGCCAGCAAATTCGGCGGGACAGGGGTTTTAGATACGCAGTATTTT
TRBD2 | TRBJ2-3 | TRBV28 | many | CASSFSLGLAGADTQYF | TGTGCCAGCAGTTTTAGCCTAGGACTAGCGGGAGCAGATACGCAGTATTTT
. | TRBJ2-5 | TRBV7-2 | . | CASSLILETQYF | TGTGCCAGCAGCTTAATCCTAGAGACCCAGTACTTC
. | TRBJ2-3 | TRBV7-2 | many | CASCLGHTDTQYF | TGTGCCAGCTGCTTAGGGCATACAGATACGCAGTATTTT
. | TRBJ1-4 | TRBV6-1 | many | CASSERYPATNEKLFF | TGTGCCAGCAGTGAAAGGTACCCCGCAACTAATGAAAAACTGTTTTTT
. | TRBJ2-7 | TRBV6-1 | . | CASTGGIHRVIDEQYF | TGTGCCAGCACCGGTGGGATACACAGGGTAATCGACGAGCAGTACTTC
. | TRBJ2-1 | TRBV5-1 | many | CASSSLALHNEQFF | TGCGCCAGCAGCTCCCTGGCGCTCCACAATGAGCAGTTCTTC
TRBD1 | TRBJ2-2 | TRBV27 | few | CASSSSGTGNTGELFF | TGTGCCAGCAGTTCCTCCGGGACAGGCAACACCGGGGAGCTGTTTTTT
. | TRBJ1-1 | TRBV10-3 | . | CAISDSQVNTEAFF | TGTGCCATCAGTGATAGCCAGGTGAACACTGAAGCTTTCTTT